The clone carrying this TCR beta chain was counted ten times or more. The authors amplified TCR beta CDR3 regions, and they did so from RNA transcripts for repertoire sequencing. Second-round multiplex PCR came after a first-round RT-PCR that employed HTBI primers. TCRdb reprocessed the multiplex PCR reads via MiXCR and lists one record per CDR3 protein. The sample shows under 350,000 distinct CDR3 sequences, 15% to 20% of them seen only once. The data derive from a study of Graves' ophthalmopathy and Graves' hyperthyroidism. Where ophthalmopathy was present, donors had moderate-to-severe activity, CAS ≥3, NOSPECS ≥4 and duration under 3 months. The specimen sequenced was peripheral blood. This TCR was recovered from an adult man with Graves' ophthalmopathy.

CDR3 amino acids: CASSPIGGGYEQYF. The DNA for the CDR3 is TGTGCCAGCTCACCCATCGGGGGCGGGTACGAGCAGTACTTC. The J gene is TRBJ2-7, the V gene TRBV18; D may correspond to TRBD1 or TRBD2 (6 bases each). Trimming removed 3 bases at V and 4 bases at J, with 13 bases between. This CDR3 comprises 14 residues. Per the germline V gene, CDR1 is KGHSH and CDR2 is LQKENI.